This T cell receptor beta chain was sequenced during a study of T cell responses to AZD1222 COVID-19 vaccine. General study findings and limits: Spike-specific TCR repertoires showed rising breadth and depth after two AZD1222 doses. Reports indicate that nearly half of spike-specific TCRs are directed at unmutated variant regions.

Germline assignment: CDR1 LGHDT and CDR2 YNNKEL (reference sequence). Germline trimming cut 4 bases from V and 5 bases from J; bases unmatched to any gene: 9. There are 16 residues in the CDR3. Comment on this clone: Antigen: not known.

Sequencing used immunoSEQ multiplex PCR; TCRdb keeps in-frame clones, though not all of them. The sample includes about 130,000 clones, 80% to 90% seen only once; the top ten take about 1.9%. The specimen comprised peripheral blood, sampled on day 0 of AZD1222 vaccination. The clonotype originates from an adult in good health. The chain links TRBV3-1 (or the pseudogene TRBV3-2) to TRBJ2-5; TRBD1 matches 11 bases. CDR3 protein: CASSPRTGGDGETQYF. The CDR3 nucleotides read TGTGCCAGCAGCCCACGGACAGGGGGCGATGGGGAGACCCAGTACTTC.